The clone carrying this TCR beta chain was counted between two and nine times. Its antigen is still unknown. V lost 0 bases to trimming and J lost 8 bases; unmatched junction nucleotides: 5. The germline V gene encodes CDR1 MNHEY and CDR2 SVGAGI. The length of the CDR3 is 14 residues. The data originate from a study of cytomegalovirus exposure and HLA in healthy donors. The study's findings and limits: Overall, roughly 150 TCR beta chains were annotated as cytomegalovirus-associated. One later analysis reportedly identified an Asian-associated ancestry cluster that showed fewer N-insertions than the approximately 710-donor mean.

PCR involved 60 Vbeta and 13 Jbeta primers. Here immunoSEQ multiplex PCR was the method, and the copy in TCRdb shows in-frame clones only, minus some. The table includes some 110,000 clones, over 70% detected once. Regarding donors, all were healthy bone marrow donors. The material sequenced was PBMCs. The chain links TRBV6-5 to TRBJ1-1; 8 bases line up with TRBD1. The sequence came from a man aged 30-40 years in good health and CMV-seronegative. The CDR3 DNA reads as TGTGCCAGCAGTTACTCAAACAGGGGGATCGAAGCTTTCTTT. Translated: CASSYSNRGIEAFF.